Listed here are 14 T cell receptor beta chains from one sample, sequenced in a study of tumor-infiltrating lymphocytes in primary liver carcinoma (dated by TCRdb to about 2017). The sequencer was an Illumina HiSeq 2500. A constant-region primer and ProtoScript II reverse transcriptase were used to reverse-transcribe TCRbeta-specific cDNA from 500 ng total RNA. TCRbeta libraries were built with three nested multiplex PCR rounds, a slightly modified ARM-PCR procedure. Each of the first two PCR rounds ran for around 10 cycles using multiplex TRBV1-TRBV30 forward primers together with a Cbeta reverse primer. Through fastp at Q25 and MiXCR, TCRdb rebuilt clones from the public reads, retaining in-frame beta chains. Each entry merges the rows of one CDR3 protein and shows their most common DNA and genes. For this sample the table gives more than 150,000 distinct CDR3 sequences, of which 60% were detected only once. The ten largest clones represent around three quarters of the sample.

RNA from unsorted whole blood was extracted with TRIzol reagent, and germline DNA was obtained with the DNeasy Blood & Tissue kit. Source material: peripheral blood. The receptors originated from a middle-aged man with primary liver carcinoma and hepatitis B virus infection.

The V gene is TRBV12-3 or TRBV12-4, the J gene TRBJ2-7, with TRBD1 matching 7 bases. The trim removed 9 bases at V and 1 base at J, leaving 6 bases unmatched. The CDR3 length is 13 residues. The CDR3 sequence: CASILGQSYEQYF. The CDR3 DNA reads TGTGCCAGTATACTGGGACAGTCCTACGAGCAGTACTTC.

The chain joins TRBV4-1 to TRBJ1-6; TRBD1 aligns across 7 bases. V lost 4 bases, J lost 7 bases, and 7 bases stayed unmatched. The CDR3 sequence is 15 residues long. Germline V lookup: CDR1 MGHRA, CDR2 YSYEKL. The DNA of the CDR3 is TGCGCCAGCAGCCCCGAGACAGGGCGCAATTCACCCCTCCACTTT. It encodes CASSPETGRNSPLHF.

A remark on this clonotype: One junction end does not reproduce the germline sequence, and a read error may be involved. The J gene is TRBJ2-2, the V gene TRBV11-1, with D possibly being TRBD1 or TRBD2 (5 bases each). Germline CDR1 reads SGHAT; CDR2 reads FQDESV (reference sequence). This CDR3 contains 13 residues. The CDR3 DNA sequence: TGTGCTAGCAGCGGACGGGACGATGGGGAGCTGTTTTTT. This sequence encodes CASSGRDDGELFF.

The chain carries TRBV7-9 and TRBJ2-3; tentative D call: TRBD1 (5 bases). Germline V gene lookup returns CDR1 SEHNR and CDR2 FQNEAQ (reference sequence). The CDR3 sequence is 15 residues long. V lost 5 bases and J lost 2, with 14 bases in between. CDR3 protein: CASSDTGFPTDTQYF. CDR3 in DNA: TGTGCCAGCAGCGATACAGGCTTCCCCACAGATACGCAGTATTTT.

A remark on this clonotype: A much larger clone differs from this one at a single base, so this may be a read error. The gene calls are TRBV29-1 and TRBJ1-1; D is ambiguous. The CDR3 totals 13 residues. Germline V gene data show CDR1 as SQVTM and CDR2 as ANQGSEA. V lost 7 bases and J 6 bases, leaving 18 bases between the germline ends. DNA for the CDR3: TGCAGCGCTCTGAAAGGGAGTCGTGCTGAAGCTTTCTTT. Translated: CSALKGSRAEAFF.

This clonotype was recorded at least ten times. The chain's CDR3 is CASSPHRAGELFF. CDR3 DNA: TGTGCCAGCAGCCCCCACAGGGCCGGGGAGCTGTTTTTT. The V gene is TRBV11-1, the J gene TRBJ2-2; TRBD1 is a possible D gene (6 bases). Trimming pared 5 bases from V and 6 bases from J, leaving 10 bases between. CDR1 and CDR2 (germline): SGHAT, FQDESV (reference sequence). The CDR3 has 13 amino acids. The whole variable domain, filled in from reference TRBV11-1 and TRBJ2-2, reads EAEVAQSPRYKITEKSQAVAFWCDPISGHATLYWYRQILGQGPELLVQFQDESVVDDSQLPKDRFSAERLKGVDSTLKIQPAELGDSAMYLCASSPHRAGELFFGEGSRLTVL.

This clonotype has a count of ten or more. The chain uses TRBV11-2 and TRBJ1-1, with no clear D. The CDR3 runs to 13 residues. Germline loops: CDR1 SGHAT, CDR2 FQNNGV. Trimming removed 2 bases from V and 1 base from J, with 5 bases in between. The CDR3 reads CASSLTQNTEAFF. CDR3 DNA: TGTGCCAGCAGCTTAACGCAGAACACTGAAGCTTTCTTT.

A remark on this clonotype: This may come from a read error, since a much larger clone is one base off. This chain uses TRBV29-1 with TRBJ2-5, with D possibly matching TRBD1 (6 bases). The CDR3 has 12 residues. The germline V gene has CDR1 SQVTM and CDR2 ANQGSEA. This CDR3 reads CNVQGYQETQYF. The CDR3 bases are TGCAACGTTCAGGGGTACCAAGAGACCCAGTACTTC.

Worth noting for this clonotype: One end of the junction varies from germline; a read error may be responsible. The gene calls are TRBV11-2 and TRBJ2-3, with 10 positions matching TRBD2. CDR1 and CDR2 from the germline V gene are SGHAT and FQNNGV. The CDR3 sequence is 16 residues long. The DNA for the CDR3 is TGTGCCAGCACCTTAGAGGGACTAGCGTGGACAAATACGCAGTATTTT. Its translation: CASTLEGLAWTNTQYF.

With respect to this clonotype: One end of the junction fails to match germline, which may point to a read error. The genes are TRBV5-6 and TRBJ2-1, with TRBD2 identical over 8 bases. The CDR3 runs to 17 residues. Germline V lookup: CDR1 SGHDT, CDR2 YYEEEE. In DNA, the CDR3 is TGTGCCAACAGCCCGGGAGGAAGCGGGAGCGCTAGGAATGAGCAGTTCTTC. Its translation is CANSPGGSGSARNEQFF. The variable domain in full, completed from reference TRBV5-6 and TRBJ2-1, reads DAGVTQSPTHLIKTRGQQVTLRCSPKSGHDTVSWYQQALGQGPQFIFQYYEEEERQRGNFPDRFSGHQFPNYSSELNVNALLLGDSALYLCANSPGGSGSARNEQFFGPGTRLTVL.

This clonotype was counted a few times. V usage is TRBV6-6 and J usage is TRBJ2-7; D might be TRBD1 or TRBD2, each matching 5 bases. Germline values: CDR1 MNHNY, CDR2 SVGAGI (reference sequence). This CDR3 has 15 amino acids. Trimming stripped 2 bases from V and 1 base from J, with 12 bases between. The CDR3 DNA follows: TGTGCCAGCAGTTACCTAGGGACGGAGTCCTACGAGCAGTACTTC. Translation gives CASSYLGTESYEQYF.

This clonotype was counted a few times. The CDR3 nucleotides read TGTGCCAGCATGGGGTGGGAAGAGGAGACCCAGTACTTC. Encoded protein: CASMGWEEETQYF. The chain joins TRBV6-6 to TRBJ2-5; D unclear. The length of the CDR3 is 13 residues. Per the germline V gene, CDR1 is MNHNY and CDR2 is SVGAGI (reference sequence). Trimming shortened V by 7 bases and J by 5 bases, and 14 bases separated the two germline ends.

The chain couples TRBV11-2 to TRBJ2-1; D is perhaps TRBD1 (5 bases). Per germline, CDR1 SGHAT and CDR2 FQNNGV. The CDR3 runs to 13 residues. V lost 0 bases and J lost 9, with 9 bases in between. The CDR3 region is CASSLDRVSEQFF. CDR3 in DNA: TGTGCCAGCAGCTTAGACAGGGTGTCTGAGCAGTTCTTC.

To note about this clonotype: A single base separates this from a much larger clone, so it may be a read error. The V call is TRBV29-1, the J call TRBJ2-3, with a tentative D call TRBD2 (5 bases). The V gene's germline CDR1 is SQVTM and CDR2 ANQGSEA. This CDR3 contains 13 residues. CDR3 sequence (DNA): TGCAGCGTCCTAGTGGGGAGCATAGATACGCAGTATTTT. Translation gives CSVLVGSIDTQYF.